A selection of T cell receptor beta chains follows, all from one sample in a study of beta chain features in type 1 diabetes. This table comes from immunoSEQ multiplex PCR, and its TCRdb copy is limited to in-frame clones, with some not included. The sample has about 160,000 clones, roughly 8% seen once. The sequencing sample was made of central memory CD4+ T cells from blood. Receptor source: a woman in her thirties or forties with type 1 diabetes. The CDR3 runs from the conserved cysteine through the conserved F or W. D genes are given only for firm matches. Clone size is not always given. Where it is, it says once, few, many or a class for expanded clones.

length,D,size,J,V,DNA,CDR3
14,.,many,TRBJ1-2,TRBV4-2,TGTGCCAGCAGCCATAAAGGGGACATGGAGGGCTACACCTTC,CASSHKGDMEGYTF
12,.,.,TRBJ1-2,TRBV15,TGTGCCACCAGCGGAGGAAGTAGCGGCTACACCTTC,CATSGGSSGYTF
15,.,few,TRBJ1-1,TRBV6-5,TGTGCCAGCCAGGACGGACCCAGGGGAAACACTGAAGCTTTCTTT,CASQDGPRGNTEAFF
14,.,many,TRBJ2-3,TRBV4-3,TGCGCCAGCAGCCAAGCCGGGAGCACAGATACGCAGTATTTT,CASSQAGSTDTQYF
14,TRBD1,.,TRBJ1-1,TRBV7-2,TGTGCCAGCAGCTTAGTCCCAGGGGGCACTGAAGCTTTCTTT,CASSLVPGGTEAFF
13,.,.,TRBJ2-7,TRBV4-1,TGCGCCAGCAGCCAAGATGGGCAGGGTGGGCAGTACTTC,CASSQDGQGGQYF
18,TRBD1,.,TRBJ2-3,TRBV27,TGTGCCAGCAGTTTAAACCCTCGGACAGGCCGGAGAACAGATACGCAGTATTTT,CASSLNPRTGRRTDTQYF
15,.,.,TRBJ1-3,TRBV28,TGTGCCAGCAGTGATCCGGGCCCCAGGAGGGACACCATATATTTT,CASSDPGPRRDTIYF
15,TRBD2,few,TRBJ2-7,TRBV4-3,TGCGCCAGCAGCCGCGTACTAGCGGGACCCTACGAGCAGTACTTC,CASSRVLAGPYEQYF
13,.,many,TRBJ2-7,TRBV7-9,TGTGCCAGCAGCGATTGGGCAGAAAACGAGCAGTACTTC,CASSDWAENEQYF
15,.,.,TRBJ1-2,TRBV4-1,TGCGCCAGCAGCCAGGGGCCTGGACAGCCTTATGGCTACACCTTC,CASSQGPGQPYGYTF
15,TRBD2,.,TRBJ2-3,TRBV7-8,TGTGCCAGCAGCTTAGCCGGGGGGAAGGCGGATACGCAGTATTTT,CASSLAGGKADTQYF
20,TRBD2,.,TRBJ2-6,TRBV7-3,TGTGCCAGCAGCTTAAGGGGGACTAGCGGCACGACCTCTGGGGCCAACGTCCTGACTTTC,CASSLRGTSGTTSGANVLTF
13,.,.,TRBJ2-4,TRBV5-6,TGTGCCAGCAGCACAGGGCAGGGGAACATTCAGTACTTC,CASSTGQGNIQYF
14,TRBD2,.,TRBJ2-7,TRBV7-8,TGTGCCAGCAGCTTAGTAGCGGGACCGTACGAGCAGTACTTC,CASSLVAGPYEQYF
15,.,many,TRBJ2-3,TRBV7-9,TGTGCCAGCAGCTTAGTTAGCGGACCCACAGATACGCAGTATTTT,CASSLVSGPTDTQYF
14,.,few,TRBJ1-5,TRBV4-3,TGCGCCAGCAGCCAAGGGCTTAGCAATCAGCCCCAGCATTTT,CASSQGLSNQPQHF
14,TRBD1,.,TRBJ2-5,TRBV25-1,TGTGCCAGCAGTGCTTCGACAGGGCAAGAGACCCAGTACTTC,CASSASTGQETQYF
15,.,few,TRBJ1-1,TRBV7-2,TGTGCCAGCAGCTTAAGCGGGCAGTCGAGCACTGAAGCTTTCTTT,CASSLSGQSSTEAFF
14,TRBD1,few,TRBJ1-2,TRBV5-1,TGCGCCAGCAGCCTGAATACAGGGGGCGCCGGCTACACCTTC,CASSLNTGGAGYTF
14,TRBD1,few,TRBJ1-2,TRBV4-3,TGCGCCAGCAGCCAAGGACAGGGGGCTGAAGGCTACACCTTC,CASSQGQGAEGYTF
18,TRBD1,few,TRBJ1-1,TRBV5-1,TGCGCCAGCAGCTTAAATCTTGGGCAGGGGGCCTGGGGCACTGAAGCTTTCTTT,CASSLNLGQGAWGTEAFF
14,TRBD1,.,TRBJ1-1,TRBV29-1,TGCAGCGTTGTTGGTTGGACAGGGAACACTGAAGCTTTCTTT,CSVVGWTGNTEAFF
15,.,.,TRBJ2-3,TRBV5-4,TGTGCCAGCAGCCGAGACAGTGCCAGCACAGATACGCAGTATTTT,CASSRDSASTDTQYF
15,TRBD1,few,TRBJ1-5,TRBV19,TGTGCCAGTAGGAGGAGGACAGGGGAGAATCAGCCCCAGCATTTT,CASRRRTGENQPQHF
13,.,.,TRBJ1-2,TRBV30,TGTGCCTGGAGGGCAGGGTTTAACTATGGCTACACCTTC,CAWRAGFNYGYTF
15,.,.,TRBJ2-4,TRBV18,TGTGCCAGCTCACAACTCAAAGGGAGTTTGAACATTCAGTACTTC,CASSQLKGSLNIQYF
14,.,.,TRBJ2-5,TRBV28,TGTGCCAGCAGTACCAACAACAGGGAGGGAATGACGTACTTC,CASSTNNREGMTYF
15,.,.,TRBJ2-3,TRBV7-2,TGTGCCAGCAGCTCCCGACTGGAAAGCACAGATACGCAGTATTTT,CASSSRLESTDTQYF
17,TRBD1,.,TRBJ2-1,TRBV11-2,TGTGCCAGCAGACCCCTGAGAGGACAGGGGGCCCGGAATGAGCAGTTCTTC,CASRPLRGQGARNEQFF
14,.,few,TRBJ2-3,TRBV19,TGTGCCAGTAGTATAATCAGTGGCACAGATACGCAGTATTTT,CASSIISGTDTQYF
19,.,.,TRBJ1-1,TRBV27,TGTGCCAGCAGACATGTCTTTTTACGGGGAGGCCCACTGAACACTGAAGCTTTCTTT,CASRHVFLRGGPLNTEAFF
15,TRBD1,few,TRBJ1-2,TRBV28,TGTGCCAGCAGTGATGACAGGGCTGCTAACTATGGCTACACCTTC,CASSDDRAANYGYTF
11,.,.,TRBJ2-3,TRBV7-2,TGTGCCAGCACAAACACAGATACGCAGTATTTT,CASTNTDTQYF
12,TRBD1,.,TRBJ1-2,TRBV28,TGTGCCAGCAGTCCGGACAGGGAAGGCTACACCTTC,CASSPDREGYTF
15,.,once,TRBJ2-5,TRBV18,TGTGCCAGCTCACCAAGAGTGGGGCCTTGGGAGACCCAGTACTTC,CASSPRVGPWETQYF
16,TRBD1,.,TRBJ2-2,TRBV7-2,TGTGCCAGCAGCCCTCTCGGCCCAGGGGGCACCGGGGAGCTGTTTTTT,CASSPLGPGGTGELFF
13,TRBD1,few,TRBJ1-4,TRBV19,TGTGCCAGTATCCCCCAGGGGGCTGAAAAACTGTTTTTT,CASIPQGAEKLFF
14,TRBD2,.,TRBJ2-1,TRBV6-5,TGTGCCACCCTCAAGCGGGGGGGCTACAATGAGCAGTTCTTC,CATLKRGGYNEQFF
15,TRBD1,.,TRBJ1-6,TRBV14,TGTGCCAGCAGCAAGAGACAGGGTGCGAATTCACCCCTCCACTTT,CASSKRQGANSPLHF
16,.,few,TRBJ1-2,TRBV29-1,TGCAGCGTTGCGCACCCCGGGGGGCTCGCTAACTATGGCTACACCTTC,CSVAHPGGLANYGYTF
16,.,.,TRBJ2-5,TRBV28,TGTGCCAGCAGTCCCTACGATTCCACAGACCAAGAGACCCAGTACTTC,CASSPYDSTDQETQYF
13,.,.,TRBJ2-2,TRBV29-1,TGCAGCGTTGTCCGCAGGGGTGATGGGGAGCTGTTTTTT,CSVVRRGDGELFF
14,TRBD1,many,TRBJ1-2,TRBV4-3,TGCGCCAGCAGCCAAGAGGACAGGGCCCATGGCTACACCTTC,CASSQEDRAHGYTF
15,TRBD1,few,TRBJ2-1,TRBV7-8,TGTGCCAGCAGCTCGGGACAGGGACGAAGAGATGAGCAGTTCTTC,CASSSGQGRRDEQFF
13,.,few,TRBJ2-5,TRBV5-1,TGCGCCAGCAGTCCAGGGGACGAGGAGACCCAGTACTTC,CASSPGDEETQYF
14,.,few,TRBJ2-1,TRBV19,TGTGCCAGTAGGGACACAGGGTCCTACAATGAGCAGTTCTTC,CASRDTGSYNEQFF
11,.,few,TRBJ1-1,TRBV20-1,TGCAGTGCTCTGTTGAACACTGAAGCTTTCTTT,CSALLNTEAFF
16,.,.,TRBJ2-2,TRBV5-1,TGCGCCAGCAGCTTGGGCCAGGGGACCAACACCGGGGAGCTGTTTTTT,CASSLGQGTNTGELFF
12,TRBD1,.,TRBJ1-1,TRBV9,TGTGCCAGCAGCGGCCCACAGGGGGCGGCTTTCTTT,CASSGPQGAAFF
15,TRBD2,.,TRBJ2-2,TRBV5-4,TGTGCCAGCAGCTTGGGGCTAGCGGGAACCGGGGAGCTGTTTTTT,CASSLGLAGTGELFF
15,TRBD1,.,TRBJ2-7,TRBV27,TGTGCCAGCAGTTCGACAGGGATTGGGGGCAACGAGCAGTACTTC,CASSSTGIGGNEQYF
12,.,many,TRBJ2-7,TRBV29-1,TGCAGCGTCCGACAGTCCTCCTACGAGCAGTACTTC,CSVRQSSYEQYF
15,TRBD2,few,TRBJ2-5,TRBV15,TGTGCCACCAGCAGAGATAGCGGGAGTCAAGAGACCCAGTACTTC,CATSRDSGSQETQYF
14,.,.,TRBJ1-1,TRBV2,TGTGCCAGCAGGTCAGGGAGGGGGAACACTGAAGCTTTCTTT,CASRSGRGNTEAFF
14,.,few,TRBJ1-5,TRBV15,TGTGCCACCAGCAGCGGTAGCTCGGGTCAGCCCCAGCATTTT,CATSSGSSGQPQHF
15,.,few,TRBJ1-1,TRBV15,TGTGCCACCAGCAGAGGCAGCGCCCGAGGCACTGAAGCTTTCTTT,CATSRGSARGTEAFF
13,.,few,TRBJ1-2,TRBV6-6,TGTGCCAGCACCATGCAGGAGGCCTATGGCTACACCTTC,CASTMQEAYGYTF
11,.,.,TRBJ2-1,TRBV7-3,TGTGCCAGCAGCCGGGACAATGAGCAGTTCTTC,CASSRDNEQFF